The 18 T cell receptor beta chains below were found in one sample sequenced in a study of T cell responses to AZD1222 COVID-19 vaccine. The assay was immunoSEQ multiplex PCR, and TCRdb's table has in-frame clones only and misses some. The table shows 110,000 or so clones, with around nine tenths occurring only once. The specimen comprised peripheral blood, sampled on day 0 of AZD1222 vaccination. The source is an adult in good health.

J is TRBJ2-2 and V is TRBV2; D might be TRBD2 (6 bases). With 0 bases removed from V and 1 base from J, the gap between germline ends came to 9 bases. The CDR3 has 16 amino acids. Germline V gives CDR1 SNHLY, CDR2 FYNNEI. CDR3 loop: CASSEASGVNTGELFF. The CDR3 DNA sequence: TGTGCCAGCAGTGAAGCTTCGGGGGTGAACACCGGGGAGCTGTTTTTT.

The CDR3 DNA follows: TGTGCCACGTTATCTCCGGGACTAGTGGGGAGGCCCCTCTACGAGCAGTACTTC. It yields the protein CATLSPGLVGRPLYEQYF. The rearrangement links TRBV24-1 to TRBJ2-7; 8 bases align to TRBD2. This CDR3 spans 18 amino acids. Germline-derived CDR1 and CDR2 are KGHDR and SFDVKD. Trimming took 10 bases from V and 3 from J; bases not matched to a gene: 22.

This clone has a handful of counts. The rearrangement links TRBV6-4 to TRBJ1-5, with unresolved D. This CDR3 comprises 13 residues. Germline assignment: CDR1 MRHNA and CDR2 SNTAGT. Trimming shortened V by 3 bases and J by 6 bases, and 9 bases separated the two germline ends. The CDR3 loop reads CASSETRAQPQHF. The CDR3 DNA is TGTGCCAGCAGTGAAACAAGGGCTCAGCCCCAGCATTTT.

V is TRBV9 and J is TRBJ2-7, with a possible D match to TRBD2 (6 bases). CDR3 length: 15 residues. Germline CDR1 SGDLS, CDR2 YYNGEE. The V gene lost 3 bases and the J gene lost 3 bases, with 16 bases spanning the gap. In DNA form, the CDR3 reads TGTGCCAGCAGCGCCCGGGACTCCCTGATCTACGAGCAGTACTTC. Its translation: CASSARDSLIYEQYF.

V is TRBV1 and J is TRBJ1-5. TRBV1 is a pseudogene locus. The CDR3 is 15 residues long. CDR3 nucleotides: TGCACCAGCAGCCTTCTCCTGGTCGGCAATCAGCCCCAGCATTTT. Its translation is CTSSLLLVGNQPQHF.

This sequence joins TRBV7-2 and TRBJ2-7; the match to TRBD2 covers 7 bases. This CDR3 comprises 13 residues. V shed 2 bases and J 2 bases; nucleotides not matched to a gene: 0. CDR1 and CDR2 (germline): SGHTA, FQGNSA. CDR3 nucleotide sequence: TGTGCCAGCAGCTTAACTAGCGCCTACGAGCAGTACTTC. This encodes CASSLTSAYEQYF. Full variable domain (rest looked up from reference TRBV7-2 and TRBJ2-7): GAGVSQSPSNKVTEKGKDVELRCDPISGHTALYWYRQSLGQGLEFLIYFQGNSAPDKSGLPSDRFSAERTGGSVSTLTIQRTQQEDSAVYLCASSLTSAYEQYFGPGTRLTVT.

This clone has just one count. The genes are TRBV6-5 and TRBJ2-1; 9 bases match TRBD2. After removal of 5 bases from V and 7 bases from J, the junction contained 9 bases not matched to a gene. CDR1 MNHEY and CDR2 SVGAGI come from the germline V gene. The CDR3 is made up of 15 amino acids. CDR3 in amino acids: CASSHAGGPANEQFF. CDR3 nucleotide sequence: TGTGCCAGCAGTCATGCGGGAGGGCCGGCGAATGAGCAGTTCTTC.

This clone was counted once. The chain couples TRBV28 to TRBJ2-5, with D possibly TRBD1 on 6 matching bases. Trimming removed 9 bases at V and 4 bases at J, with 12 bases between. The V gene's germline CDR1 is MDHEN and CDR2 SYDVKM. The CDR3 is 12 amino acids. In nucleotides, the CDR3 is TGTGCCAGTAAGGGGGACGGAGAGACCCAGTACTTC. Translation: CASKGDGETQYF. Complete variable domain (other parts from reference TRBV28 and TRBJ2-5): DVKVTQSSRYLVKRTGEKVFLECVQDMDHENMFWYRQDPGLGLRLIYFSYDVKMKEKGDIPEGYSVSREKKERFSLILESASTNQTSMYLCASKGDGETQYFGPGTRLLVL.

This chain links TRBV5-1 with TRBJ1-3; 9 bases line up with TRBD1. The germline V gene encodes CDR1 SGHRS and CDR2 YFSETQ. The CDR3 spans 14 residues. J lost 3 bases, V lost 4 bases, and 2 bases had no gene match. The CDR3 region is CASSGQGLGNTIYF. In DNA form, the CDR3 reads TGCGCCAGCAGCGGACAGGGGCTTGGAAACACCATATATTTT.

This chain links TRBV11-3 with TRBJ2-3; TRBD2 might be the D (7 bases). V was pared by 1 base and J by 0 bases, with 11 bases between. CDR1 and CDR2 (germline): SGHNT, YENEEA. The CDR3 sequence is 16 residues long. The CDR3 nucleotides read TGTGCCAGCAGCTTAGGGGGGGGCAGAAGCACAGATACGCAGTATTTT. Translation: CASSLGGGRSTDTQYF.

The rearrangement uses TRBV19 and TRBJ2-7; a possible D gene is TRBD2 (6 bases). V was cut by 9 bases and J by 3 bases, with 15 bases left in between. The CDR3 is 13 amino acids. Germline values: CDR1 LNHDA, CDR2 SQIVND (reference sequence). The chain's CDR3 is CASSAGWGYEQYF. The CDR3 region has the DNA TGTGCCAGCTCCGCGGGGTGGGGCTACGAGCAGTACTTC.

The V call is TRBV28, the J call TRBJ1-2; 7 bases align to TRBD1. The CDR3 length is 14 residues. Germline V lookup: CDR1 MDHEN, CDR2 SYDVKM. Trimming cost V 5 bases and J 0 bases; bases outside gene matches: 3. This chain's CDR3 is CASSPGTANYGYTF. The CDR3 nucleotides read TGTGCCAGCAGTCCCGGGACAGCTAACTATGGCTACACCTTC.

The rearrangement joins TRBV24-1 to TRBJ2-2, with TRBD2 identical over 11 bases. Germline assignment: CDR1 KGHDR and CDR2 SFDVKD. This CDR3 is built from 19 residues. The trim removed 2 bases at V and 7 bases at J, leaving 14 bases unmatched. The CDR3 reads CATSDSPFTSGRGVGELFF. In DNA, the CDR3 is TGTGCCACCAGTGATTCCCCCTTTACTAGCGGGAGAGGTGTCGGGGAGCTGTTTTTT.

The chain uses TRBV18 and TRBJ2-1; D is possibly TRBD1 (7 bases). Germline V CDR1 and CDR2: KGHSH, LQKENI. The CDR3 extends over 14 amino acids. V was clipped by 5 bases and J by 7 bases, with 15 bases between them. The chain's CDR3 is CASSTMSGGNEQFF. CDR3 DNA: TGTGCCAGCTCAACCATGTCAGGGGGGAATGAGCAGTTCTTC.

The sample holds a few counts of this clone. The chain links TRBV7-9 to TRBJ1-6; 7 nucleotides line up with TRBD1. Unmatched junction bases numbered 7, after V lost 5 bases and J lost 0 bases. CDR3 length: 17 amino acids. Per the germline V gene, CDR1 is SEHNR and CDR2 is FQNEAQ (reference sequence). The CDR3 DNA reads TGTGCCAGCAGCCACGGGACAGACTACTCCTATAATTCACCCCTCCACTTT. Its protein product is CASSHGTDYSYNSPLHF.

CDR3: CASSFSGRETQYF. The CDR3, as DNA: TGTGCCAGCAGCTTTTCGGGGCGCGAGACCCAGTACTTC. The genes are TRBV5-4 and TRBJ2-5; tentatively, D is TRBD1 or TRBD2 (5 bases each). The V end was cut by 2 bases, the J end by 5 bases, with 10 bases between. From germline, CDR1 is SGHNT and CDR2 YYREEE (reference sequence). The CDR3 has 13 amino acids.

This clone showed up just a few times. The chain uses TRBV5-1 and TRBJ1-5; no clear D gene. Germline loops: CDR1 SGHRS, CDR2 YFSETQ. Trimming shortened V by 0 bases and J by 5 bases, and 6 bases separated the two germline ends. The CDR3 runs to 13 residues. CDR3 DNA sequence: TGCGCCAGCAGCTTGGAAAGGGATCAGCCCCAGCATTTT. Protein sequence: CASSLERDQPQHF. The full variable domain, with the rest looked up from reference TRBV5-1 and TRBJ1-5, is KAGVTQTPRYLIKTRGQQVTLSCSPISGHRSVSWYQQTPGQGLQFLFEYFSETQRNKGNFPGRFSGRQFSNSRSEMNVSTLELGDSALYLCASSLERDQPQHFGDGTRLSIL.

This clone has only a few counts. The rearrangement uses TRBV28 and TRBJ1-2; TRBD1 might be the D (5 bases). Germline-derived CDR1 and CDR2 are MDHEN and SYDVKM. The ends were cut back, 6 bases at V and 4 bases at J, with 12 bases in the middle. The CDR3 runs to 13 residues. CDR3 residues: CASSLRTPYGYTF. Here the CDR3 DNA reads TGTGCCAGCAGCCTACGGACACCCTATGGCTACACCTTC.